This entry lists 2 T cell receptor beta chains sequenced from one sample in a study of PD-1 blockade in classical Hodgkin lymphoma. Using immunoSEQ multiplex PCR, the repertoire was profiled, and TCRdb retains in-frame clones only, with some absent. The sample contains 20,000 to 25,000 clones, 72% of which appear only once. The time point was: cycle 4 day 1 (C4D1), after 6 weeks of nivolumab. Every patient relapsed after autologous stem cell transplantation, and brentuximab vedotin exposure varied. Magnetic negative selection was used to purify CD4+ T cells from PBMCs that had been thawed. The starting material was CD4+ T cells from blood, obtained before the fourth cycle of nivolumab. All receptors derive from a human donor with classical Hodgkin lymphoma.

The chain carries TRBV27 and TRBJ2-7; D is uncertain. The CDR3 is 15 amino acids. V lost 0 bases and J lost 4, with 13 bases in between. Per the germline V gene, CDR1 is MNHEY and CDR2 is SMNVEV (reference sequence). The CDR3 loop reads CASSLSNRSRYEQYF. The CDR3 DNA reads as TGTGCCAGCAGTTTATCGAACAGATCGCGGTACGAGCAGTACTTC.

The chain couples TRBV7-2 to TRBJ2-7; 8 bases match TRBD1. The CDR3 contains 15 residues. In germline, CDR1 is SGHTA, CDR2 FQGNSA. V trimming: 4 bases; J trimming: 4 bases; junction bases outside the gene matches: 9. CDR3 residues: CASSYQQGAHYEQYF. The CDR3 DNA is TGTGCCAGCAGCTACCAGCAGGGGGCCCATTACGAGCAGTACTTC.